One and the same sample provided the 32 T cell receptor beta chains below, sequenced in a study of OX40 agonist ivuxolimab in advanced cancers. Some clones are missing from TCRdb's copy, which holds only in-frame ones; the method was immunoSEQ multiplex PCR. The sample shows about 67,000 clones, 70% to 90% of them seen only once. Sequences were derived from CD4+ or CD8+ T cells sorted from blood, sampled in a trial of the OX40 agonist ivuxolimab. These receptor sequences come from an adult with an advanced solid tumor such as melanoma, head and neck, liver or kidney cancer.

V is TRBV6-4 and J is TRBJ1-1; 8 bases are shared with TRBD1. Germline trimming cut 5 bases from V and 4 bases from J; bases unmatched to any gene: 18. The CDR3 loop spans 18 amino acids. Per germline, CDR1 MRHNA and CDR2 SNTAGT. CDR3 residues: CASSTPKSGQGKITEAFF. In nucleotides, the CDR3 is TGTGCCAGCAGTACCCCCAAGTCTGGACAGGGTAAGATCACTGAAGCTTTCTTT.

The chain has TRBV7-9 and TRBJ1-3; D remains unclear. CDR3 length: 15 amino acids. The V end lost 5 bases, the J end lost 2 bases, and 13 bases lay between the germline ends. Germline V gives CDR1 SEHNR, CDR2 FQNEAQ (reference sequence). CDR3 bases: TGTGCCAGCAGCCTCACTCAAACCCCTGGAAACACCATATATTTT. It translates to CASSLTQTPGNTIYF.

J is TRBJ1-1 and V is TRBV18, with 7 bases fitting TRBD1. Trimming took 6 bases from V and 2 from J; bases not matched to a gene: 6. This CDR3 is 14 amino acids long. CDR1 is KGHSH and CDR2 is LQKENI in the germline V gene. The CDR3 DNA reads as TGTGCCAGCTCCTCACAGGGGTCCAACACTGAAGCTTTCTTT. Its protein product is CASSSQGSNTEAFF.

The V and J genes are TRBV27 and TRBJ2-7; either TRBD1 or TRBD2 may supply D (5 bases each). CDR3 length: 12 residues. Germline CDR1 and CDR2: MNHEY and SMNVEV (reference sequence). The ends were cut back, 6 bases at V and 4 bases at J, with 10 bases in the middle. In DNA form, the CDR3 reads TGTGCCAGCAGGGGGGAGAGGTACGAGCAGTACTTC. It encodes CASRGERYEQYF.

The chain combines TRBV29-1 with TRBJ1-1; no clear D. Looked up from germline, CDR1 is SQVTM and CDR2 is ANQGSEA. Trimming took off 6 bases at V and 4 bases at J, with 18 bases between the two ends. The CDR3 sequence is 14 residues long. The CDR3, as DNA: TGCAGCGTCCGACTGTCCGGATCGGGCACTGAAGCTTTCTTT. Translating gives CSVRLSGSGTEAFF.

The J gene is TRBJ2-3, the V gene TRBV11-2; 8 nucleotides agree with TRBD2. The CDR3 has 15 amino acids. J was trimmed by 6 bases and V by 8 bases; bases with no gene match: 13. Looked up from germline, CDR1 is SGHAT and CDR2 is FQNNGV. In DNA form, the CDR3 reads TGTGCCAGCGTCGTCGGGACCGGGACTAGGGATACGCAGTATTTT. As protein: CASVVGTGTRDTQYF.

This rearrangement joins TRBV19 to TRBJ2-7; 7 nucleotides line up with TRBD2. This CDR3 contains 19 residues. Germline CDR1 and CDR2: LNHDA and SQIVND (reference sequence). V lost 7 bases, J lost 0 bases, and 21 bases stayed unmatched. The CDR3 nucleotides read TGTGCCAGTAACCCGATCCCATCATTACTAGCGACGAGCTCCTACGAGCAGTACTTC. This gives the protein CASNPIPSLLATSSYEQYF.

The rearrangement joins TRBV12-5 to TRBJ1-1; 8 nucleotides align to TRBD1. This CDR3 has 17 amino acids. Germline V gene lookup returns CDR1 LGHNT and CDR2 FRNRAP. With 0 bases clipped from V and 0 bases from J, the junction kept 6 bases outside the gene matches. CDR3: CASGLVRGTGLNTEAFF. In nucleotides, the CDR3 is TGTGCTAGTGGTTTGGTTCGAGGGACAGGCCTGAACACTGAAGCTTTCTTT.

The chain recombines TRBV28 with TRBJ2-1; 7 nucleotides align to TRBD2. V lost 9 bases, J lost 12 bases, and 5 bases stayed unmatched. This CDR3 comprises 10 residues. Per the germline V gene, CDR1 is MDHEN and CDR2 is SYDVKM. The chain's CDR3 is CASSGSGQFF. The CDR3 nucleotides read TGTGCCAGTAGCGGGTCAGGGCAGTTCTTC.

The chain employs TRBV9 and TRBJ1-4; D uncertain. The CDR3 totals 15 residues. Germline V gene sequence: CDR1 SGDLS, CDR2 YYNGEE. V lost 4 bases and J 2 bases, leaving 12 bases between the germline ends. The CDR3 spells CASSPAPGTNEKLFF. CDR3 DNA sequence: TGTGCCAGCAGCCCGGCCCCGGGGACTAATGAAAAACTGTTTTTT. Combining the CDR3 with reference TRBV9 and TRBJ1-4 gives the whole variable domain DSGVTQTPKHLITATGQRVTLRCSPRSGDLSVYWYQQSLDQGLQFLIQYYNGEERAKGNILERFSAQQFPDLHSELNLSSLELGDSALYFCASSPAPGTNEKLFFGSGTQLSVL.

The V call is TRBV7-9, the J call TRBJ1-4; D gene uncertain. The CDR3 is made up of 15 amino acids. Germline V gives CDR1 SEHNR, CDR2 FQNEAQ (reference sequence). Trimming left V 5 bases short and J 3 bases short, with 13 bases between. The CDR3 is CASSEVGGANEKLFF. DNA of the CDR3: TGTGCCAGCAGCGAGGTCGGCGGAGCTAATGAAAAACTGTTTTTT.

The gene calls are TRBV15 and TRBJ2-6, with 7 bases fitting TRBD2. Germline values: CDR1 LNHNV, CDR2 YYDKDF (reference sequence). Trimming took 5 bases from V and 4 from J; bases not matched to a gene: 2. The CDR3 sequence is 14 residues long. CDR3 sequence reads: CATSGRAGANVLTF. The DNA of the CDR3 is TGTGCCACCAGCGGGAGGGCCGGGGCCAACGTCCTGACTTTC. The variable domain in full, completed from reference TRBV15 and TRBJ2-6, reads DAMVIQNPRYQVTQFGKPVTLSCSQTLNHNVMYWYQQKSSQAPKLLFHYYDKDFNNEADTPDNFQSRRPNTSFCFLDIRSPGLGDTAMYLCATSGRAGANVLTFGAGSRLTVL.

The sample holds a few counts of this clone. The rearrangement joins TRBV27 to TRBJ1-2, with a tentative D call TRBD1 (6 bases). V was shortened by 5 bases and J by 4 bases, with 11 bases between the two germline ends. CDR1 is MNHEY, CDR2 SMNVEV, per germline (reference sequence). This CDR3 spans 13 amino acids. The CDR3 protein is CASSQQGGYGYTF. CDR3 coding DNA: TGTGCCAGCAGTCAACAGGGAGGCTATGGCTACACCTTC.

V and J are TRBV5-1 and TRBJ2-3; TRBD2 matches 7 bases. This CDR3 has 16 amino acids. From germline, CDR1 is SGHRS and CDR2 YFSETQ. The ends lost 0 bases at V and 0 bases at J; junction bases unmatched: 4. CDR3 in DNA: TGCGCCAGCAGCTTGGTCAGCGGGGCCAGCACAGATACGCAGTATTTT. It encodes CASSLVSGASTDTQYF.

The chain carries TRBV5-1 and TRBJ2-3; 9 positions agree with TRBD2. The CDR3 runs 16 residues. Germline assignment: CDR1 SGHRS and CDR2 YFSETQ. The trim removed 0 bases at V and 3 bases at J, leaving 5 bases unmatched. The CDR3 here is CASSLGVAGVTDTQYF. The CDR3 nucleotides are TGCGCCAGCAGCTTGGGGGTAGCGGGAGTAACAGATACGCAGTATTTT.

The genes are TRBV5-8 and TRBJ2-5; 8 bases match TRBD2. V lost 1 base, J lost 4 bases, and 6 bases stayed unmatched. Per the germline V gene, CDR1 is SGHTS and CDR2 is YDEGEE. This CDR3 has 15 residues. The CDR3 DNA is TGTGCCAGCAGCTTGAGCGGGAGAGGTGGAGAGACCCAGTACTTC. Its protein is CASSLSGRGGETQYF.

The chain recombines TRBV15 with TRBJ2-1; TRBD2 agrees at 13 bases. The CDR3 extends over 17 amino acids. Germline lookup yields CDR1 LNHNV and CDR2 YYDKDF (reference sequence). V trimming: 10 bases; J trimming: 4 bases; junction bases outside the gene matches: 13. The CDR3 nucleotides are TGTGCCAGCCGGCCAGGGACTAGCGGGGTGCCTTACAATGAGCAGTTCTTC. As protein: CASRPGTSGVPYNEQFF.

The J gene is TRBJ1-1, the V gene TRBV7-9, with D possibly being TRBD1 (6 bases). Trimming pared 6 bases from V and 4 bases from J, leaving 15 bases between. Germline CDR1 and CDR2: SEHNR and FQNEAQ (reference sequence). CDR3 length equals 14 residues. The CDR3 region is CASRASAGATEAFF. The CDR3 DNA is TGTGCCAGCAGAGCTTCGGCGGGGGCCACTGAAGCTTTCTTT.

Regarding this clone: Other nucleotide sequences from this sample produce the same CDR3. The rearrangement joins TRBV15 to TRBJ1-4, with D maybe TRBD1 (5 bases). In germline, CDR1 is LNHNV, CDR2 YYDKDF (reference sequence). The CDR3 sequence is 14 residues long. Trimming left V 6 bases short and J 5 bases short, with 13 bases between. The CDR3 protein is CATRFGGGNEKLFF. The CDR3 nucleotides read TGTGCCACCAGGTTCGGTGGGGGGAATGAAAAACTGTTTTTT.

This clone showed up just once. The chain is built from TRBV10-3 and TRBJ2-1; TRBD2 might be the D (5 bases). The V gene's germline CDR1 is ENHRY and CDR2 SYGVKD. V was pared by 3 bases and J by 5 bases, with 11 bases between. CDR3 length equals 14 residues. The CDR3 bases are TGTGCCATCAGTGAAGCGGCCCAGAACAATGAGCAGTTCTTC. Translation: CAISEAAQNNEQFF.

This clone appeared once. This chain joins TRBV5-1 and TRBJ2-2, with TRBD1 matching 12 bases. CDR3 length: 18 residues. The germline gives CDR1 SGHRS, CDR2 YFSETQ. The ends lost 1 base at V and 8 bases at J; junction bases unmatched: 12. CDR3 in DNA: TGCGCCAGCAGCTTGTCCCCACCGGGACAGGGGGCTTCTGGGGAGCTGTTTTTT. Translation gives CASSLSPPGQGASGELFF.

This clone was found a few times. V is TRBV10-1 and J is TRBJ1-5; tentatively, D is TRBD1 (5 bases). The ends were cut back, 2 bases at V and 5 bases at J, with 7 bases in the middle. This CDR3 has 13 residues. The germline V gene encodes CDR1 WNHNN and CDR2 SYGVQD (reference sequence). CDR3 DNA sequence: TGCGCCAGCAGTGAGACAGGAGATCAGCCCCAGCATTTT. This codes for CASSETGDQPQHF.

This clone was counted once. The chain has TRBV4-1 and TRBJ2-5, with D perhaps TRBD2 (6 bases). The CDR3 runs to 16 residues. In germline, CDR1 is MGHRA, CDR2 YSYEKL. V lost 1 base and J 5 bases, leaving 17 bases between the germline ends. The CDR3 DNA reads TGCGCCAGCAGCCAAGTGGGGGACTTTCTGGGCGAGACCCAGTACTTC. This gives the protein CASSQVGDFLGETQYF.

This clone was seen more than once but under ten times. The CDR3 region has the DNA TGTGCCAGCAGCTCCAGGGTTTTCTATGGCTACACCTTC. This gives the protein CASSSRVFYGYTF. The chain couples TRBV7-9 to TRBJ1-2, with TRBD1 as a possible D gene (5 bases). Germline CDR1 reads SEHNR; CDR2 reads FQNEAQ (reference sequence). This CDR3 spans 13 amino acids. The V and J ends lost 4 bases and 4 bases respectively, with 10 bases between them.

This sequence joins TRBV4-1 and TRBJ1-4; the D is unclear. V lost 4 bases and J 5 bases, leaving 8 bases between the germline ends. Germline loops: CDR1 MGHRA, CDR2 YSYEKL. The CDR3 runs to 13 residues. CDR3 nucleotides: TGCGCCAGCAGCCGGAGTGAGAATGAAAAACTGTTTTTT. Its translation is CASSRSENEKLFF.

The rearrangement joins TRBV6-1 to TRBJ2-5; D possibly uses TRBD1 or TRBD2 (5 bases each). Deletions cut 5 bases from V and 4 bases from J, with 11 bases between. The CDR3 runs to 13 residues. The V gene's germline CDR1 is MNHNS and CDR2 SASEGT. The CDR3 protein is CASSRGSGETQYF. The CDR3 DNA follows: TGTGCCAGCAGTCGGGGCAGTGGAGAGACCCAGTACTTC.

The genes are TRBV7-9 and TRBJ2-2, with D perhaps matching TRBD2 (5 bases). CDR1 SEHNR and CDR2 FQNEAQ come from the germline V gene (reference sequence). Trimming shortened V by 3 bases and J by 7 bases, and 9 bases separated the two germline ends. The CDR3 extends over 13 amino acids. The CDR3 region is CASSLEGGGELFF. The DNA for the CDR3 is TGTGCCAGCAGCTTGGAAGGAGGCGGGGAGCTGTTTTTT.

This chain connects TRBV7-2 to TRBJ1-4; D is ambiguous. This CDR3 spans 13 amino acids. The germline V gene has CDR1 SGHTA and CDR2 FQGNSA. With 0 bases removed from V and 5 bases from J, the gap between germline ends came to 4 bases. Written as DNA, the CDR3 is TGTGCCAGCAGCTTAGCGGAGAATGAAAAACTGTTTTTT. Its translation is CASSLAENEKLFF.

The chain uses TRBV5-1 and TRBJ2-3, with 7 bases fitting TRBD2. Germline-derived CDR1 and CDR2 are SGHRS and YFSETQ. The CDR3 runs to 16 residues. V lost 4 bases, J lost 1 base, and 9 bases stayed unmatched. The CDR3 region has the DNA TGCGCCAGCAGCCAATTGACTAGCCGAGGCACAGATACGCAGTATTTT. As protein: CASSQLTSRGTDTQYF.

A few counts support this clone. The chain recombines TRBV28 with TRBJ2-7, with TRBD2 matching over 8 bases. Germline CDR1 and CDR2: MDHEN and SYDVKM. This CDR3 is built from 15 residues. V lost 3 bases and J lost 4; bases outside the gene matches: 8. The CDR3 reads CASSFWSGGEYEQYF. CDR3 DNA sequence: TGTGCCAGCAGTTTTTGGTCGGGGGGGGAATACGAGCAGTACTTC.

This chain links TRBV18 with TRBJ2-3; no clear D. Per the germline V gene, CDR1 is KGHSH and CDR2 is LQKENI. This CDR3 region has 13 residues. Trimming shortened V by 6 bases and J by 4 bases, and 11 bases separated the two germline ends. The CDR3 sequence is CASSPLVSDTQYF. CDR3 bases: TGTGCCAGCTCTCCTCTAGTTTCAGATACGCAGTATTTT. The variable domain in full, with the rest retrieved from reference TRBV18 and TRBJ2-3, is NAGVMQNPRHLVRRRGQEARLRCSPMKGHSHVYWYRQLPEEGLKFMVYLQKENIIDESGMPKERFSAEFPKEGPSILRIQQVVRGDSAAYFCASSPLVSDTQYFGPGTRLTVL.

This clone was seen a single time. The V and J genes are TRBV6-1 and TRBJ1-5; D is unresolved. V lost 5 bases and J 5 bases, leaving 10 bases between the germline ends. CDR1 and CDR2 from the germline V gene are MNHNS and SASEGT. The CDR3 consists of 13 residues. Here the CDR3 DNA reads TGTGCCAGCAGTCTCCTTAGGGATCAGCCCCAGCATTTT. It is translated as CASSLLRDQPQHF.